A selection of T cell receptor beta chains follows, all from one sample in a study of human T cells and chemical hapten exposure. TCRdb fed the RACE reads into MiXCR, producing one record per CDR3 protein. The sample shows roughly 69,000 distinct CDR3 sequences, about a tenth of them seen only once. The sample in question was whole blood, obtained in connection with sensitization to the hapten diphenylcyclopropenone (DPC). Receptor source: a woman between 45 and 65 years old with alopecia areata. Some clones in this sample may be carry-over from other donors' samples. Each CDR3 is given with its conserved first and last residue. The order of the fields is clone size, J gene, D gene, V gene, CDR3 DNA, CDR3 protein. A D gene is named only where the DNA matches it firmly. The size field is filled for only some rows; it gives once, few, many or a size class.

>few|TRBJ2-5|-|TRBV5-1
TGCGCCAGCAGCTTAGTGAGCGGGTCGAAGGAAGAGACCCAGTACTTC
CASSLVSGSKEETQYF
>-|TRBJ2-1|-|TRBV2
TGTGCCAGCAGTGTATTACAGGGCCTCGATGAGCAGTTCTTC
CASSVLQGLDEQFF
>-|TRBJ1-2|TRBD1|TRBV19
TGTGCCAGTAGGCCCGGGACAGCAGACTATGGCTACACCTTC
CASRPGTADYGYTF
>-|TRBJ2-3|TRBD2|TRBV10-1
TGCGCCAGCAGTGAGTTAGCGGGAGATGAGGATACGCAGTATTTT
CASSELAGDEDTQYF
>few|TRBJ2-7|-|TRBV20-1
TGCAGTGCTGTAGACCGGTACGAGCAGTACTTC
CSAVDRYEQYF
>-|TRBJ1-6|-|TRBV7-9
TGTGCCAGCAGCTTACGGGCGGCTTCCCTCCACTTT
CASSLRAASLHF
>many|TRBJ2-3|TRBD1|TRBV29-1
TGCAGCGGGCGAGCCGGGACAGGGGACGCCCGTCTCGCGAGGGATACGCAGTATTTT
CSGRAGTGDARLARDTQYF
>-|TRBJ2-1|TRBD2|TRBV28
TGTGCCAGCAAAGGGGCTAGCGGCCTTTACAATGAGCAGTTCTTC
CASKGASGLYNEQFF
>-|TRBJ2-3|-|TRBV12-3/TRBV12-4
TGTGCCAGCAGTTTAAGTTGGGGGACGGATACGCAGTATTTT
CASSLSWGTDTQYF
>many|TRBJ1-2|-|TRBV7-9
TGTGCCAGCAGCTTAGGAGTGGGTGGCTACACCTTC
CASSLGVGGYTF
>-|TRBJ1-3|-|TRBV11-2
TGTGCCAGCAGCACCCTGAGGCGGAGCCGGCTAAAGAGAAACACCATATATTTT
CASSTLRRSRLKRNTIYF
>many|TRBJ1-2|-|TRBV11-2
TGTGCCAGCAGCTCAGGGAGGGGAGAGAAAGCCCCTAATGGCTACACCTTC
CASSSGRGEKAPNGYTF
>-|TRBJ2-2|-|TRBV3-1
TGTGCCAGCAGCCAACAACCTCCAGGGGCCGCCGGGGAGCTGTTTTTT
CASSQQPPGAAGELFF
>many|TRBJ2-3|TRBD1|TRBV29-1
TGCAGCACGGGACAGGGAGGAGATACGCAGTATTTT
CSTGQGGDTQYF
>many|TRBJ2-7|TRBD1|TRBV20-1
TGCAGTGCTAGGGAAGGGGGCTACTACGAGCAGTACTTC
CSAREGGYYEQYF
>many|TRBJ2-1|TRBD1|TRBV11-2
TGTGCCGCAGGGGGTCCAAGCTCCTACAATGAGCAGTTCTTC
CAAGGPSSYNEQFF
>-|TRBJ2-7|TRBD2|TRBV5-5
TGTGCCAGCAGCTTGCCCGGGACTAGGGTCTACGAGCAGTACTTC
CASSLPGTRVYEQYF
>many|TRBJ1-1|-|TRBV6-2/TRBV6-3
TGTGCCAGCAGTTACTTGGTTGGAGGGACTGAAGCTTTCTTT
CASSYLVGGTEAFF
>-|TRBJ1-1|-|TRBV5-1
TGCGCCAGCAGCTTGGCCCCGGATTTGAACACTGAAGCTTTCTTT
CASSLAPDLNTEAFF
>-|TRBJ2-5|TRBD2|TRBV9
TGTGCCAGCAGCCCCCGGGGGCGAGCGGGAGAGGAAGAGACCCAGTACTTC
CASSPRGRAGEEETQYF
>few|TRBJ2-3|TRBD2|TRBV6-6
TGTGCCAGCAGCTCCCTTAGCGGGAGTGATTCCACAGATACGCAGTATTTT
CASSSLSGSDSTDTQYF
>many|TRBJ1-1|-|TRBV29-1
TGCAGCGTTCGAGGTTGGGGCCGGGGCACTGAAGCTTTCTTT
CSVRGWGRGTEAFF
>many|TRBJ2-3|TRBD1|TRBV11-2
TGTGCCAGCAGCTTTGGCACAGGGGGCACAGATACGCAGTATTTT
CASSFGTGGTDTQYF
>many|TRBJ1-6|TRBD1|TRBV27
TGTGCCAGCAGGCACATTATGGCCAGGGGGCTCGGTAATTCACCCCTCCACTTT
CASRHIMARGLGNSPLHF
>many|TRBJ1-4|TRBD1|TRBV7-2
TGTGCCAGCAGCTTAAGCGGGACAGGGAATGAAAAACTGTTTTTT
CASSLSGTGNEKLFF
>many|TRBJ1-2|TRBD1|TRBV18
TGTGCCAGCTCGATGGACAGGAGCTATGGCTACACCTTC
CASSMDRSYGYTF
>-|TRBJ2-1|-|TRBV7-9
TGTGCCAGCAGCTTAGCCAGCATCTACAATGAGCAGTTCTTC
CASSLASIYNEQFF
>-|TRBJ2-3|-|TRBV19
TGTGCCACCTATACAGATACGCAGTATTTT
CATYTDTQYF
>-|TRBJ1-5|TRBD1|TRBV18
TGTGCCAGCTCCCGAGGGACAGTCAATCAGCCCCAGCATTTT
CASSRGTVNQPQHF
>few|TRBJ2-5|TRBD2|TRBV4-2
TGTGCCAGCAGCCAGGCGGGACTAGCGGGATTGGGCGGAGAGACCCAGTACTTC
CASSQAGLAGLGGETQYF
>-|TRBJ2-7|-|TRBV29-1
TGCAGCGTTGATTCCGGGCCCTACGAGCAGTACTTC
CSVDSGPYEQYF
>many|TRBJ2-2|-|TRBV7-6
TGTGCCAGCAGCACCGGGACCTCCACCGGGGAGCTGTTTTTT
CASSTGTSTGELFF
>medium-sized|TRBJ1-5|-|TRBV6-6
TGTGCCAGCAGTTACATAGATATAACACAGCCCCAGCATTTT
CASSYIDITQPQHF
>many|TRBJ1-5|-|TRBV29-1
TGCAGCGTCCGCGCCGGGGTCGCCGACCCCCAGCATTTT
CSVRAGVADPQHF
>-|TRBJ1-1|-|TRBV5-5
TGTGCCGGAGGGAGGCAGGCTCCGAACACTGAAGCTTTCTTT
CAGGRQAPNTEAFF
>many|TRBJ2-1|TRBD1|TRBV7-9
TGTGCCAGCAGGGCCGCCTCGGGACAGGGTTACAATGAGCAGTTCTTC
CASRAASGQGYNEQFF
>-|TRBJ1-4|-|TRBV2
TGTGCCAGCAGTGAAGAACAAAGGGGTGAAAAACTGTTTTTT
CASSEEQRGEKLFF